Following are 8 T cell receptor beta chains from one sample sequenced in a study of beta chain features in type 1 diabetes. Expressed TCRB transcripts got sequenced, as all isolated RNA was reverse transcribed. Data came from immunoSEQ multiplex PCR; TCRdb stores just in-frame clones and leaves some out. The top ten clones hold 0.02% to 0.025% of a sample with about 900,000 clones, roughly 15% of them seen once. Source material: naive CD4+ T cells from blood. The receptors shown here come from a woman between 18 and 29 years old in good health.

With regard to this clone: The sample has other DNA sequences that encode this CDR3 too. The J gene is TRBJ2-3, the V gene TRBV7-9; possible D gene TRBD2, 5 bases. Germline CDR1 is SEHNR and CDR2 is FQNEAQ (reference sequence). The V end was cut by 2 bases, the J end by 2 bases, with 8 bases between. The CDR3 is 14 residues long. The CDR3 spells CASSLSGNTDTQYF. The CDR3 DNA reads TGTGCCAGCAGCTTATCCGGGAACACAGATACGCAGTATTTT. Looking up the rest from reference TRBV7-9 and TRBJ2-3 gives the full variable domain: DTGVSQNPRHKITKRGQNVTFRCDPISEHNRLYWYRQTLGQGPEFLTYFQNEAQLEKSRLLSDRFSAERPKGSFSTLEIQRTEQGDSAMYLCASSLSGNTDTQYFGPGTRLTVL.

Comments on this clone: The same CDR3 also results from other DNA sequences found in this sample. The V gene is TRBV5-4, the J gene TRBJ1-4, with 9 bases lining up with TRBD1. The length of the CDR3 is 14 residues. Germline values: CDR1 SGHNT, CDR2 YYREEE (reference sequence). V was clipped by 4 bases and J by 5 bases; unmatched bases: 3. The CDR3 DNA follows: TGTGCCAGCAGCCAAGGGACAGGGAATGAAAAACTGTTTTTT. This gives the protein CASSQGTGNEKLFF.

The chain couples TRBV7-9 to TRBJ2-5; D call uncertain. CDR1 and CDR2 from the germline V gene are SEHNR and FQNEAQ (reference sequence). The CDR3 runs 12 residues. Trimming pared 5 bases from V and 4 bases from J, leaving 8 bases between. The CDR3 bases are TGTGCCAGCAGCCCCAACGGAGAGACCCAGTACTTC. Its protein is CASSPNGETQYF.

The chain combines TRBV29-1 with TRBJ2-3; a possible D gene is TRBD1 (6 bases). Germline loops: CDR1 SQVTM, CDR2 ANQGSEA. V was cut by 3 bases and J by 5 bases, with 12 bases left in between. The CDR3 extends over 13 amino acids. The CDR3 loop reads CSVDRQGIDTQYF. CDR3 in DNA: TGCAGCGTTGATCGTCAGGGGATAGATACGCAGTATTTT.

This clone was seen a handful of times. The chain has TRBV7-6 and TRBJ2-5, with D perhaps TRBD2 (6 bases). Trimming shortened V by 1 base and J by 5 bases, and 8 bases separated the two germline ends. Germline assignment: CDR1 SGHVS and CDR2 FNYEAQ. This CDR3 has 13 residues. The CDR3 coding sequence is TGTGCCAGCAGCTTAGGGGGAGGCGAGACCCAGTACTTC. It translates to CASSLGGGETQYF.

This clone has a handful of counts. The rearrangement links TRBV4-1 to TRBJ1-5, with D perhaps TRBD1 (6 bases). The CDR3 loop spans 16 amino acids. Germline lookup yields CDR1 MGHRA and CDR2 YSYEKL. Trimming left V 1 base short and J 5 bases short, with 15 bases between. The CDR3 loop reads CASSQGTVGAHQPQHF. Here the CDR3 DNA reads TGCGCCAGCAGCCAAGGAACGGTGGGGGCTCATCAGCCCCAGCATTTT.

The chain links TRBV10-3 to TRBJ2-3; D unclear. Trimming cost V 6 bases and J 2 bases, with 15 bases left between them. Germline CDR1 is ENHRY and CDR2 is SYGVKD. The CDR3 runs 15 residues. The CDR3 reads CAISPSTADTDTQYF. CDR3 in DNA: TGTGCCATCAGCCCCTCAACGGCCGACACAGATACGCAGTATTTT.

The chain joins TRBV2 to TRBJ2-5; D gene unclear. Germline assignment: CDR1 SNHLY and CDR2 FYNNEI. The CDR3 has 14 amino acids. V was pared by 3 bases and J by 1 base, with 9 bases between. DNA for the CDR3: TGTGCCAGCAGTGATTGGACGGGCCAAGAGACCCAGTACTTC. This translates into CASSDWTGQETQYF. The entire variable domain, with the rest obtained from reference TRBV2 and TRBJ2-5, is as follows: EPEVTQTPSHQVTQMGQEVILRCVPISNHLYFYWYRQILGQKVEFLVSFYNNEISEKSEIFDDQFSVERPDGSNFTLKIRSTKLEDSAMYFCASSDWTGQETQYFGPGTRLLVL.